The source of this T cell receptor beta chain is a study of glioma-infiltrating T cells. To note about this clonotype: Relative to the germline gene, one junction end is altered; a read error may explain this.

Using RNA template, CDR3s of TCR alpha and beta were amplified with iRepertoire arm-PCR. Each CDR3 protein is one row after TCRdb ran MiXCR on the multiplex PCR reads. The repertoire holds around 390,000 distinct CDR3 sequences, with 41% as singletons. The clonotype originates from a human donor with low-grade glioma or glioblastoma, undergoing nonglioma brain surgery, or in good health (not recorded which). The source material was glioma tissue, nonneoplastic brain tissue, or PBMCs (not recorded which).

CDR3 sequence: CATVSRDSAYNVQFF. CDR3 DNA: TGTGCCACCGTTAGTCGGGACAGCGCCTACAATGTGCAGTTCTTC. V usage is TRBV28 and J usage is TRBJ2-1, with 7 positions matching TRBD1. Germline-derived CDR1 and CDR2 are MDHEN and SYDVKM. The CDR3 is 15 residues long. Supplemented by reference TRBV28 and TRBJ2-1, the full variable domain reads DVKVTQSSRYLVKRTGEKVFLECVQDMDHENMFWYRQDPGLGLRLIYFSYDVKMKEKGDIPEGYSVSREKKERFSLILESASTNQTSMYLCATVSRDSAYNVQFFGPGTRLTVL.